These 23 T cell receptor beta chains originate from one sample sequenced in a study of blood T cells in healthy people across ages. The second PCR ran about 6 to 11 cycles with a sample-barcoded 5' primer and J-beta primers. MiXCR was run by TCRdb on the 5' RACE reads, yielding one entry per CDR3 protein. The sample consists of about a million distinct CDR3 sequences, 51% of them appearing once. Sequencing was done on a sample of blood. These receptors all come from a woman aged 60-75 years in good health.

For the CDR3, the DNA is TGTGCCATCAGTGAGTCGGGAGGAGAAGCCAGCAATCAGCCCCAGCATTTT. Protein product: CAISESGGEASNQPQHF. This sequence joins TRBV10-3 and TRBJ1-5; D remains ambiguous. The CDR3 contains 17 residues. V was pared by 0 bases and J by 1 base, with 13 bases between. Germline values: CDR1 ENHRY, CDR2 SYGVKD.

In its sample, this clonotype was seen a few times. The CDR3 DNA follows: TGCGCCAGCAGCCAATTTGGCAGGGGATACTTCGAGCAGTACTTC. The encoded protein is CASSQFGRGYFEQYF. This chain connects TRBV4-1 to TRBJ2-7, with D perhaps matching TRBD1 (6 bases). This CDR3 is built from 15 residues. Trimming took 2 bases from V and 6 from J, leaving 17 bases between them. Germline loops: CDR1 MGHRA, CDR2 YSYEKL.

This clonotype was picked up a small number of times. The V gene is TRBV15, the J gene TRBJ2-7; the D call may be TRBD1 or TRBD2 (5 bases each). Per the germline V gene, CDR1 is LNHNV and CDR2 is YYDKDF (reference sequence). V dropped 1 base and J dropped 4 bases, with 5 bases sitting between them. The CDR3 runs to 12 residues. CDR3 region: CATSRGGYEQYF. In DNA form, the CDR3 reads TGTGCCACCAGCAGAGGGGGGTACGAGCAGTACTTC.

This rearrangement joins TRBV2 to TRBJ2-6; TRBD2 might be the D (5 bases). Germline CDR1 reads SNHLY; CDR2 reads FYNNEI. The length of the CDR3 is 15 residues. The ends were cut back, 8 bases at V and 0 bases at J, with 11 bases in the middle. The CDR3 coding sequence is TGTGCCAGCTCCGGACGGGACTCTGGGGCCAACGTCCTGACTTTC. As protein: CASSGRDSGANVLTF.

The CDR3 coding sequence is TGTGCCAGCAGTTTTAGTCGAGACTACGAGCAGTACTTC. Translating gives CASSFSRDYEQYF. The genes are TRBV27 and TRBJ2-4; no clear D. The DNA end is a closer match to TRBJ2-7, so the J assignment may be wrong. This CDR3 spans 13 amino acids. CDR1 is MNHEY and CDR2 is SMNVEV in the germline V gene (reference sequence).

This clonotype was seen a few times. The chain employs TRBV4-2 and TRBJ2-3; possible D gene TRBD1, 5 bases. The germline CDR1 and CDR2 sequences are LGHNA and YNFKEQ. There are 17 residues in the CDR3. The V gene lost 1 base and the J gene lost 3 bases, with 17 bases spanning the gap. The CDR3 bases are TGTGCCAGCAGCCAAGTGTTGGGGCCCTGGGGTACAGATACGCAGTATTTT. Its protein is CASSQVLGPWGTDTQYF.

The chain employs TRBV5-1 and TRBJ1-4; no firm D call. V gave up 0 bases and J gave up 3 bases, with 6 bases separating them. Germline V gene sequence: CDR1 SGHRS, CDR2 YFSETQ. This CDR3 has 14 amino acids. The DNA of the CDR3 is TGCGCCAGCAGCTTGGGGTCAGCTAATGAAAAACTGTTTTTT. It codes for CASSLGSANEKLFF.

The chain joins TRBV28 to TRBJ2-1; 7 nucleotides match TRBD1. The CDR3 runs to 14 residues. Germline assignment: CDR1 MDHEN and CDR2 SYDVKM. The ends lost 3 bases at V and 6 bases at J; junction bases unmatched: 5. CDR3 amino acids: CASSFDREGNEQFF. DNA for the CDR3: TGTGCCAGCAGTTTTGACAGGGAAGGCAATGAGCAGTTCTTC.

This clonotype turned up a few times. The chain couples TRBV15 to TRBJ1-2; D is possibly TRBD1 (6 bases). This CDR3 spans 12 amino acids. Germline loops: CDR1 LNHNV, CDR2 YYDKDF (reference sequence). Trimming left V 4 bases short and J 8 bases short, with 11 bases between. The CDR3 coding sequence is TGTGCCACCAGCATCGTCAGGGGAGGCTACACCTTC. Protein: CATSIVRGGYTF.

There are a few counts of this clonotype. This chain uses TRBV11-2 with TRBJ2-1, with D tentatively TRBD2 (7 bases). The V end lost 5 bases, the J end lost 8 bases, and 19 bases lay between the germline ends. CDR1 and CDR2 from the germline V gene are SGHAT and FQNNGV. The CDR3 length is 15 residues. This CDR3 is CASSSIGGRGDEQFF. The CDR3 region has the DNA TGTGCCAGCAGCAGTATCGGGGGCCGGGGGGATGAGCAGTTCTTC.

This clonotype was detected only a few times. J is TRBJ1-1 and V is TRBV20-1, with 10 bases matching TRBD1. The V and J ends lost 4 bases and 3 bases, in that order; junction bases with no gene match: 8. The germline gives CDR1 DFQATT, CDR2 SNEGSKA (reference sequence). There are 15 residues in the CDR3. CDR3 loop: CSAIPGTGAYTEAFF. DNA for the CDR3: TGCAGTGCTATACCCGGGACAGGGGCTTACACTGAAGCTTTCTTT.

The chain uses TRBV29-1 and TRBJ2-1; 12 bases are shared with TRBD2. Germline CDR1 and CDR2: SQVTM and ANQGSEA. V dropped 4 bases and J dropped 6; count of bases not matched to a gene: 4. The CDR3 covers 14 residues. CDR3 sequence: CSVVPGLAGNEQFF. Written as DNA, the CDR3 is TGCAGCGTTGTACCGGGACTAGCGGGCAATGAGCAGTTCTTC.

There are a few counts of this clonotype. V is TRBV11-2 and J is TRBJ1-2; the D gene is possibly TRBD1 (5 bases). The CDR3 sequence is 15 residues long. CDR1 is SGHAT and CDR2 is FQNNGV in the germline V gene. V was cut by 0 bases and J by 0 bases, with 8 bases left in between. CDR3 nucleotide sequence: TGTGCCAGCAGCTTAGACCGGGGGTCTAACTATGGCTACACCTTC. Translation gives CASSLDRGSNYGYTF.

In its sample, this clonotype was seen a few times. The chain employs TRBV20-1 and TRBJ2-1; a weak D match, TRBD2 (5 bases). The CDR3 is 13 amino acids. CDR1 is DFQATT, CDR2 SNEGSKA, per germline (reference sequence). V was trimmed by 3 bases and J by 3 bases, leaving 9 bases between them. The CDR3 nucleotides are TGCAGTGCTAGGGCACTAGTCTACAATGAGCAGTTCTTC. It yields the protein CSARALVYNEQFF.

The chain is built from TRBV29-1 and TRBJ2-2, with D perhaps matching TRBD2 (5 bases). The length of the CDR3 is 12 residues. Trimming took 4 bases from V and 8 from J, leaving 11 bases between them. Germline CDR1 SQVTM, CDR2 ANQGSEA. The CDR3 sequence: CSVAFKRGELFF. Written as DNA, the CDR3 is TGCAGCGTTGCATTCAAGCGGGGGGAGCTGTTTTTT.

A remark on this clonotype: One base away lies a much larger clone, so this may be a sequencing read error. The V and J genes are TRBV7-8 and TRBJ2-7, with D tentatively TRBD1 or TRBD2 (5 bases each). V lost 1 base, J lost 2 bases, and 12 bases lay in between. Germline V CDR1 and CDR2: SGHVS, FQNEAQ. This CDR3 has 15 residues. The CDR3 region has the DNA TGTGCCAGCAGCTTAGGCCGGGGCTACCCCTACGAGCAGTACTTC. It codes for CASSLGRGYPYEQYF.

Notes on this clonotype: The junction departs from the called germline gene at one end, perhaps through a read error. The rearrangement uses TRBV29-1 and TRBJ2-7; D possibly uses TRBD1 or TRBD2 (6 bases each). Germline V lookup: CDR1 SQVTM, CDR2 ANQGSEA. This CDR3 is built from 14 residues. The CDR3 coding sequence is TGCGGCGTTGAGACAGGAGGGTCCTTCTACGAGCAGTACTTC. It yields the protein CGVETGGSFYEQYF.

This clonotype was observed a few times. The rearrangement links TRBV10-3 to TRBJ2-7; 9 bases agree with TRBD1. Germline loops: CDR1 ENHRY, CDR2 SYGVKD. This CDR3 region has 15 residues. The V segment lost 1 base and the J segment 7 bases; nucleotides outside the gene matches: 8. This CDR3 is CAISEWGQGSDEQYF. CDR3 nucleotide sequence: TGTGCCATCAGTGAGTGGGGACAGGGTTCGGATGAGCAGTACTTC.

The chain has TRBV12-3 or TRBV12-4 and TRBJ1-5; 8 bases agree with TRBD1. The CDR3 runs to 14 residues. The J segment lost 7 bases and the V segment lost 7 bases, leaving 9 bases of the junction unmatched. The CDR3 here is CASKGSGGGQPQHF. CDR3 sequence (DNA): TGTGCCAGCAAGGGATCAGGGGGCGGCCAGCCCCAGCATTTT.

The J gene is TRBJ2-5, the V gene TRBV5-1; 7 bases map to TRBD2. Trimming cost V 0 bases and J 5 bases; bases outside gene matches: 7. This CDR3 is 15 amino acids long. Germline V gene sequence: CDR1 SGHRS, CDR2 YFSETQ. The CDR3, as DNA: TGCGCCAGCAGCTTGGGGGTCGGGAGGATGGAGACCCAGTACTTC. Protein sequence: CASSLGVGRMETQYF. Filled out from reference TRBV5-1 and TRBJ2-5, the complete variable domain reads KAGVTQTPRYLIKTRGQQVTLSCSPISGHRSVSWYQQTPGQGLQFLFEYFSETQRNKGNFPGRFSGRQFSNSRSEMNVSTLELGDSALYLCASSLGVGRMETQYFGPGTRLLVL.

The chain links TRBV27 to TRBJ1-1; 10 nucleotides align to TRBD1. Germline V gene sequence: CDR1 MNHEY, CDR2 SMNVEV (reference sequence). J gave up 0 bases and V 2 bases, and 9 bases lay outside the gene matches. The CDR3 extends over 18 amino acids. CDR3 region: CASSLKGVGQGMNTEAFF. The CDR3 DNA reads as TGTGCCAGCAGTTTAAAGGGCGTGGGACAGGGGATGAACACTGAAGCTTTCTTT.

V is TRBV12-3 or TRBV12-4 and J is TRBJ1-1; weak D call: TRBD1 (6 bases). The germline V and J ends were trimmed by 5 bases and 2 bases, with 15 bases remaining between them. CDR3 length: 15 residues. CDR3 in amino acids: CASSRDRLLNTEAFF. In DNA, the CDR3 is TGTGCCAGCAGTCGAGACAGGCTTCTTAACACTGAAGCTTTCTTT.

This clonotype occurred a few times. J is TRBJ2-7 and V is TRBV6-2 or TRBV6-3, with TRBD2 matching over 8 bases. Per the germline V gene, CDR1 is MNHEY and CDR2 is SVGEGT. CDR3 length equals 15 residues. J was trimmed by 2 bases and V by 6 bases; bases with no gene match: 9. CDR3 residues: CASSSRGGRTYEQYF. The DNA of the CDR3 is TGTGCCAGCAGCTCCAGGGGCGGGAGGACCTACGAGCAGTACTTC.